This T cell receptor (beta chain) is from a study of beta chain features in type 1 diabetes. Study-level points and caveats: Moderate yet significant TCRB CDR3 shortening was seen in Type 1 diabetes patients in all four CD4+ subsets.

All of the isolated RNA was reverse transcribed, so expressed TCRB transcripts were sequenced. Generated by immunoSEQ multiplex PCR, the TCRdb table keeps only in-frame clones and is missing some. The table lists 600,000 to 700,000 clones, around 12% of them singletons. Each of the CD4+ naive, central memory, regulatory and stem cell-like memory populations was sorted via CD45RO/CCR7/CD25/CD127/CD95/CD27. This clone was observed a few times. Antigen unknown. Sequencing used naive CD4+ T cells from blood. The TCR comes from a man aged 30-40 years with type 1 diabetes.

The CDR3 DNA sequence: TGTGCCAGCAGCCGGCGGACAGACACTGAAGCTTTCTTT. This translates into CASSRRTDTEAFF. The rearrangement uses TRBV7-9 and TRBJ1-1, with a weak D call TRBD1 (6 bases). The CDR3 sequence is 13 residues long. Germline V CDR1 and CDR2: SEHNR, FQNEAQ (reference sequence). The germline V and J ends were trimmed by 5 bases and 3 bases, with 10 bases remaining between them.